This is a list of T cell receptor beta chains from one sample in a study of shared clonotypes between healthy human individuals. Clones were read by immunoSEQ multiplex PCR, and TCRdb kept only the in-frame ones, dropping some. The sample carries 2 million or so clones, roughly 96% recorded once. Sequencing was carried out using naive CD4+ T cells sorted from blood. The receptors were sampled from a young man in good health. CDR3s include the opening cysteine and the closing phenylalanine or tryptophan. Each record gives: J gene, V gene, clone size, D gene, CDR3 protein, CDR3 DNA. A D gene is named only where the DNA matches it firmly. Part of the rows lack a size; the others show once, few, many or a class for expanded clones.

TRBJ1-2 | TRBV6-1 | . | TRBD1 | CASSRDRTNYGYTF | TGTGCCAGCAGCAGGGACAGAACTAACTATGGCTACACCTTC
TRBJ2-1 | TRBV6-5 | . | . | CASRSPRGNEQFF | TGTGCCAGCAGATCTCCCAGGGGAAATGAGCAGTTCTTC
TRBJ2-7 | TRBV18 | . | . | CASSLSPGRSITYEQYF | TGTGCCAGCTCACTGTCTCCCGGACGGTCAATTACCTACGAGCAGTACTTC
TRBJ2-3 | TRBV5-6 | . | . | CASSTGKADTQYF | TGTGCCAGCAGCACAGGGAAAGCAGATACGCAGTATTTT
TRBJ2-1 | TRBV19 | . | . | CASSSSDSSYNEQFF | TGTGCCAGTAGTTCTAGCGATAGCTCCTACAATGAGCAGTTCTTC
TRBJ2-7 | TRBV2 | . | . | CASTSRDEQYF | TGTGCCAGCACTAGCAGGGACGAGCAGTACTTC
TRBJ1-6 | TRBV28 | . | . | CASTQGPPHPYNSPLHF | TGTGCCAGCACCCAGGGTCCACCACATCCTTATAATTCACCCCTCCACTTT
TRBJ2-5 | TRBV5-1 | . | . | CASRYSQETQYF | TGCGCCAGCAGATACAGTCAAGAGACCCAGTACTTC
TRBJ2-3 | TRBV9 | . | . | CASSVESSTDTQYF | TGTGCCAGCAGCGTAGAAAGTAGCACAGATACGCAGTATTTT
TRBJ1-1 | TRBV7-8 | once | . | CASSRGGNTEAFF | TGTGCCAGCAGCCGCGGTGGGAACACTGAAGCTTTCTTT
TRBJ2-2 | TRBV4-3 | . | . | CASSQDKLGLNTGELFF | TGCGCCAGCAGCCAAGATAAGCTGGGCTTGAACACCGGGGAGCTGTTTTTT
TRBJ1-2 | TRBV30 | . | . | CAWSVADSLANYGYTF | TGTGCCTGGAGTGTAGCTGACAGTCTAGCTAACTATGGCTACACCTTC
TRBJ1-4 | TRBV28 | . | . | CASSSTPGFATNEKLFF | TGTGCCAGCAGTTCTACCCCGGGGTTTGCAACTAATGAAAAACTGTTTTTT
TRBJ2-7 | TRBV5-1 | . | TRBD2 | CASSVTGTSGPYEQYF | TGCGCCAGCAGCGTTACCGGGACTAGCGGACCCTACGAGCAGTACTTC
TRBJ2-3 | TRBV7-2 | . | TRBD2 | CASSSNALAGGQDTQYF | TGTGCCAGCAGCTCCAACGCCCTGGCGGGGGGGCAAGATACGCAGTATTTT
TRBJ1-2 | TRBV5-4 | . | TRBD1 | CASSVDREGYGYTF | TGTGCCAGCAGCGTGGACAGGGAGGGCTATGGCTACACCTTC
TRBJ1-5 | TRBV28 | . | TRBD1 | CASSFSTRGLQPQHF | TGTGCCAGCAGTTTCTCCACCAGGGGGCTTCAGCCCCAGCATTTT
TRBJ2-7 | TRBV15 | once | TRBD1 | CATSRASGTAYYEQYF | TGTGCCACCAGCAGAGCTTCCGGGACAGCCTACTACGAGCAGTACTTC
TRBJ1-4 | TRBV6-5 | . | . | CASSYSGENEKLFF | TGTGCCAGCAGTTACTCGGGCGAGAATGAAAAACTGTTTTTT
TRBJ2-7 | TRBV2 | . | . | CASLIRVSGYEQYF | TGTGCCAGCCTTATCAGGGTTTCGGGCTACGAGCAGTACTTC
TRBJ2-3 | TRBV5-1 | . | . | CASSGDIPNTDTQYF | TGCGCCAGCAGCGGGGACATCCCGAACACAGATACGCAGTATTTT
TRBJ2-3 | TRBV28 | . | . | CASSSPGLTDTQYF | TGTGCCAGCAGTTCACCGGGGCTCACAGATACGCAGTATTTT
TRBJ2-1 | TRBV2 | . | TRBD2 | CASSRLAGVNEQFF | TGTGCCAGCAGCCGACTAGCGGGAGTCAATGAGCAGTTCTTC